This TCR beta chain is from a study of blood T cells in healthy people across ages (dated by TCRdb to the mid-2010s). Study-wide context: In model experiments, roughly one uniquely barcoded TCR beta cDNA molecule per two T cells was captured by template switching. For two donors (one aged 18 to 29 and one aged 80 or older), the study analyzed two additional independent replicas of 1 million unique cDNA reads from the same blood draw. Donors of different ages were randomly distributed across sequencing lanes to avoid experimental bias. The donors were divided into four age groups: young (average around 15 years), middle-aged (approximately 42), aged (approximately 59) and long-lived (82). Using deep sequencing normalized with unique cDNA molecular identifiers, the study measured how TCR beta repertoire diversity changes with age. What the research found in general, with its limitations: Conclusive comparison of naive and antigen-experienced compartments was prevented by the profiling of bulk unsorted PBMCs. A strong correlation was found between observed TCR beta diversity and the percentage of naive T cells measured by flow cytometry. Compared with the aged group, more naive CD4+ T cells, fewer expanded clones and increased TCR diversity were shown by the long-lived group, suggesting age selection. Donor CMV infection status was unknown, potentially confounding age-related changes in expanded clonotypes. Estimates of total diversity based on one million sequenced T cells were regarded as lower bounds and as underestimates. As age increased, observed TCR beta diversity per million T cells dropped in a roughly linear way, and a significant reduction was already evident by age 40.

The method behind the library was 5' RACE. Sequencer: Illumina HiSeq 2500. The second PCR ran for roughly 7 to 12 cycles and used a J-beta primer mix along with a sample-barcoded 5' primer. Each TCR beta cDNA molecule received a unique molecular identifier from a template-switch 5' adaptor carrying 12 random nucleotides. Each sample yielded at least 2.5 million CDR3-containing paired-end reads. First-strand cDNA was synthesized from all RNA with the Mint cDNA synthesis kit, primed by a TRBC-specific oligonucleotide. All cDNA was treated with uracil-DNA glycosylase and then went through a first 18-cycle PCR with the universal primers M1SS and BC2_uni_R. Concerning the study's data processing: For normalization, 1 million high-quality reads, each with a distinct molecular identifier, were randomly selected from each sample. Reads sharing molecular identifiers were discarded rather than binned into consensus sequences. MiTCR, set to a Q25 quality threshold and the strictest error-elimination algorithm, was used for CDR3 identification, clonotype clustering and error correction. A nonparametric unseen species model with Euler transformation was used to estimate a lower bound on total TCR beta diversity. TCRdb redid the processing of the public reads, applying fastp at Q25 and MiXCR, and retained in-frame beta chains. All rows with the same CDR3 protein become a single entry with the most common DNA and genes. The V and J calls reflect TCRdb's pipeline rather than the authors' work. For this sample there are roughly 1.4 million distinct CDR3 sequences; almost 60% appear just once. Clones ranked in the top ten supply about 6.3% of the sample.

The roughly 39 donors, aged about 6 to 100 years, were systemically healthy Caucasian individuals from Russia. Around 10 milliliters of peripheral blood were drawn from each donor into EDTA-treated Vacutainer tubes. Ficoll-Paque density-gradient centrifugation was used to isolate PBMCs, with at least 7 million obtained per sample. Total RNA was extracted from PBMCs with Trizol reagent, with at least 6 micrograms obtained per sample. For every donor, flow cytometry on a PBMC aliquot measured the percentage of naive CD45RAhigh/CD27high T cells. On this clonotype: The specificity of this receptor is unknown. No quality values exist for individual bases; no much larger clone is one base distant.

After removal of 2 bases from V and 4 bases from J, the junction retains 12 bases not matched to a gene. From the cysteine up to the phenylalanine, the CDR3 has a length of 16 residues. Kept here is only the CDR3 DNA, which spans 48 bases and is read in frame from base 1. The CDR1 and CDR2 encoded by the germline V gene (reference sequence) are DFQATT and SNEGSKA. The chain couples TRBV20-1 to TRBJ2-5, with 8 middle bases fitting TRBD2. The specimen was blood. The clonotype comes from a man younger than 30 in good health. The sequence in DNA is TGCAGTGCTAGAAGCCTAGCGGGTCAGAGGTTAGAGACCCAGTACTTC. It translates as CSARSLAGQRLETQYF.